Below, 21 T cell receptor beta chains from the same sample are listed, as sequenced in a study of shared clonotypes between healthy human individuals. Sequenced by immunoSEQ multiplex PCR; TCRdb stores in-frame clones only, minus some. The table lists just under 95,000 clones, roughly three quarters of them singletons. Specimen: memory CD8+ T cells sorted from blood. Subset in this sample: CD45RO+ cells pooled with CCR7-negative TemRA cells. These receptors all come from a man aged 30-40 years in good health.

This clone turned up a few times. The chain is built from TRBV7-9 and TRBJ2-7, with TRBD2 identical over 9 bases. This CDR3 spans 14 amino acids. Germline-derived CDR1 and CDR2 are SEHNR and FQNEAQ (reference sequence). V lost 5 bases, J lost 3 bases, and 5 bases stayed unmatched. In DNA, the CDR3 is TGTGCCAGCAGCGCGACTAGCGGCCTCTACGAGCAGTACTTC. Encoded protein: CASSATSGLYEQYF.

V usage is TRBV19 and J usage is TRBJ2-7, with 9 bases matching TRBD2. CDR3 length: 15 amino acids. Germline trimming cut 5 bases from V and 9 bases from J; bases unmatched to any gene: 14. CDR1 is LNHDA, CDR2 SQIVND, per germline (reference sequence). CDR3 coding DNA: TGTGCCAGTAGTCCGGGGGCTAGCGGGGTCTTCGGGCAGTACTTC. As protein: CASSPGASGVFGQYF. Filled out from reference TRBV19 and TRBJ2-7, the complete variable domain reads DGGITQSPKYLFRKEGQNVTLSCEQNLNHDAMYWYRQDPGQGLRLIYYSQIVNDFQKGDIAEGYSVSREKKESFPLTVTSAQKNPTAFYLCASSPGASGVFGQYFGPGTRLTVT.

A word on this clone: Possible read error: a much larger clone is one base away. This chain links TRBV6-5 with TRBJ2-7, with unresolved D. Looked up from germline, CDR1 is MNHEY and CDR2 is SVGAGI. CDR3 length equals 13 residues. CDR3: CASSYDATYGQYF. The CDR3 DNA reads as TGTGCCAGCAGTTACGACGCCACCTACGGGCAGTACTTC.

This rearrangement joins TRBV28 to TRBJ2-1; D possibly corresponds to TRBD2 (5 bases). From germline, CDR1 is MDHEN and CDR2 SYDVKM. The CDR3 sequence is 11 residues long. Trimming removed 7 bases from V and 7 bases from J, with 8 bases in between. The CDR3 DNA reads as TGTGCCAGCATTCGGGATAATGAGCAGTTCTTC. Its protein is CASIRDNEQFF.

The table lists this clone with many counts. The chain has TRBV25-1 and TRBJ2-3; the match to TRBD2 covers 14 bases. V trimming: 5 bases; J trimming: 6 bases; junction bases outside the gene matches: 1. The germline gives CDR1 MGHDK, CDR2 SYGVNS. There are 14 residues in the CDR3. The CDR3 here is CASSRTSGRDTQYF. The DNA of the CDR3 is TGTGCCAGCAGTCGGACTAGCGGGAGGGATACGCAGTATTTT. The entire variable domain, with the rest obtained from reference TRBV25-1 and TRBJ2-3, is as follows: EADIYQTPRYLVIGTGKKITLECSQTMGHDKMYWYQQDPGMELHLIHYSYGVNSTEKGDLSSESTVSRIRTEHFPLTLESARPSHTSQYLCASSRTSGRDTQYFGPGTRLTVL.

The chain employs TRBV11-3 and TRBJ1-5, with TRBD1 identical over 11 bases. Germline V CDR1 and CDR2: SGHNT, YENEEA. J was trimmed by 4 bases and V by 5 bases; bases with no gene match: 4. The CDR3 has 15 residues. CDR3 nucleotide sequence: TGTGCCAGCAGCACGGGACAGGGGGGAAATCAGCCCCAGCATTTT. Translated: CASSTGQGGNQPQHF.

This clone was detected ten times or more. This chain joins TRBV28 and TRBJ2-7; no reliable D call. The ends were cut back, 2 bases at V and 6 bases at J, with 5 bases in the middle. In germline, CDR1 is MDHEN, CDR2 SYDVKM. The CDR3 extends over 11 amino acids. CDR3 protein: CASSLKVEQYF. The CDR3 bases are TGTGCCAGCAGTTTAAAGGTCGAGCAGTACTTC.

This clone was observed a few times. The J gene is TRBJ2-2, the V gene TRBV25-1, with D possibly being TRBD1 or TRBD2 (5 bases each). The CDR3 is 17 residues long. Trimming cost V 2 bases and J 1 base, with 14 bases left between them. Germline V gives CDR1 MGHDK, CDR2 SYGVNS. Here the CDR3 reads CASSEQFSGGNTGELFF. For the CDR3, the DNA is TGTGCCAGCAGTGAACAATTTTCTGGGGGGAACACCGGGGAGCTGTTTTTT.

On this clone: The DNA is left out, because the CDR3 cannot be placed on it with certainty; the CDR3 is given as TCRdb lists it. CDR3 protein: CASSKVGAGARRCYEQYF. The rearrangement uses TRBV21-1 and TRBJ2-7. TRBV21-1 is deemed a pseudogene. The CDR3 sequence runs 18 residues, both termini included.

This clone was seen a handful of times. The chain carries TRBV6-5 and TRBJ1-5; D might be TRBD1 (6 bases). V gave up 2 bases and J gave up 1 base, with 9 bases separating them. The germline CDR1 and CDR2 sequences are MNHEY and SVGAGI. The CDR3 runs to 15 residues. The CDR3 bases are TGTGCCAGCAGTTACCCAGGGGAGAGCAATCAGCCCCAGCATTTT. Translated, it gives CASSYPGESNQPQHF.

V and J are TRBV6-1 and TRBJ2-7; possible D gene TRBD2, 5 bases. In germline, CDR1 is MNHNS, CDR2 SASEGT. Trimming shortened V by 0 bases and J by 0 bases, and 6 bases separated the two germline ends. The length of the CDR3 is 14 residues. CDR3 nucleotide sequence: TGTGCCAGCAGTGAAGCTGGGAGCTCCTACGAGCAGTACTTC. This gives the protein CASSEAGSSYEQYF.

In the case of this clone: Other nucleotide sequences from this sample produce the same CDR3. This chain uses TRBV9 with TRBJ2-3; TRBD2 matches 7 bases. CDR1 is SGDLS and CDR2 is YYNGEE in the germline V gene. The junction had 5 bases not matched to a gene; V was cut back by 0 bases and J by 4 bases. The CDR3 length is 15 residues. CDR3 sequence (DNA): TGTGCCAGCAGCGTAGTCTCGGGAGGTTCAGATACGCAGTATTTT. It codes for CASSVVSGGSDTQYF.

This clone was recorded at least ten times. This chain uses TRBV6-1 with TRBJ1-2; D remains ambiguous. V was pared by 7 bases and J by 5 bases, with 8 bases between. Germline-derived CDR1 and CDR2 are MNHNS and SASEGT. The CDR3 length is 11 residues. The CDR3 loop is CASTENYGYTF. DNA for the CDR3: TGTGCCAGCACTGAGAATTATGGCTACACCTTC.

This chain joins TRBV6-1 and TRBJ2-7; TRBD1 might be the D (6 bases). The V gene's germline CDR1 is MNHNS and CDR2 SASEGT. The CDR3 is 18 residues long. V dropped 1 base and J dropped 0 bases, with 19 bases sitting between them. CDR3 nucleotide sequence: TGTGCCAGCAGTGAAGAGGAAGGATGGGGACAATTCTCCTACGAGCAGTACTTC. Its protein product is CASSEEEGWGQFSYEQYF.

V is TRBV4-2 and J is TRBJ2-5, with 7 bases that match TRBD2. The CDR3 sequence is 15 residues long. Trimming at V came to 4 bases and at J to 5 bases, leaving 10 bases not matched to a gene. Germline-derived CDR1 and CDR2 are LGHNA and YNFKEQ. The CDR3 coding sequence is TGTGCCAGCAGCCTCTTGGCGGGAGAGGTTGAGACCCAGTACTTC. Translated, it gives CASSLLAGEVETQYF.

This clone came up many times. The rearrangement joins TRBV11-2 to TRBJ1-5; the D is unclear. The CDR3 has 14 residues. From germline, CDR1 is SGHAT and CDR2 FQNNGV. Trimming took 5 bases from V and 4 from J, leaving 12 bases between them. The CDR3 here is CASSLGSGNQPQHF. The CDR3 region has the DNA TGTGCCAGCAGCCTGGGATCGGGTAATCAGCCCCAGCATTTT.

This clone was observed a few times. The J gene is TRBJ2-7, the V gene TRBV2, with D uncertain. There are 13 residues in the CDR3. CDR1 and CDR2 from the germline V gene are SNHLY and FYNNEI. The V and J ends lost 7 bases and 4 bases respectively, with 14 bases between them. The CDR3, as DNA: TGTGCCAGCACGGGCTTTACCGGGTACGAGCAGTACTTC. It codes for CASTGFTGYEQYF.

The J gene is TRBJ2-7, the V gene TRBV6-5; D remains ambiguous. Germline-derived CDR1 and CDR2 are MNHEY and SVGAGI. Deletions cut 5 bases from V and 2 bases from J, with 7 bases between. The CDR3 length is 12 residues. The CDR3: CASSPTTYEQYF. The CDR3 bases are TGTGCCAGCAGTCCTACAACCTACGAGCAGTACTTC.

This clone was detected ten times or more. V and J are TRBV6-4 and TRBJ2-3, with D perhaps matching TRBD1 or TRBD2 (5 bases each). With 0 bases removed from V and 3 bases from J, the gap between germline ends came to 10 bases. The V gene's germline CDR1 is MRHNA and CDR2 SNTAGT. This CDR3 is 15 amino acids long. As DNA, the CDR3 is TGTGCCAGCAGTGACTCGAGAGAGGGGACAGATACGCAGTATTTT. This encodes CASSDSREGTDTQYF.

The chain joins TRBV5-4 to TRBJ2-2; a weak D match, TRBD1 (6 bases). The V and J ends lost 4 bases and 4 bases respectively, with 17 bases between them. CDR1 and CDR2 (germline): SGHNT, YYREEE (reference sequence). The CDR3 has 16 amino acids. The CDR3, as DNA: TGTGCCAGCAGCGCAGTACAGGGTCGGGGCACCGGGGAGCTGTTTTTT. Translated, it gives CASSAVQGRGTGELFF.

This clone occurred a few times. Other nucleotide sequences in the sample specify the same CDR3. This sequence joins TRBV28 and TRBJ2-7; no definite D call. CDR3 length equals 13 residues. Deletions cut 4 bases from V and 4 bases from J, with 11 bases between. Germline-derived CDR1 and CDR2 are MDHEN and SYDVKM. CDR3 coding DNA: TGTGCCAGCAGTTCAGGTCAACTATACGAGCAGTACTTC. It codes for CASSSGQLYEQYF.